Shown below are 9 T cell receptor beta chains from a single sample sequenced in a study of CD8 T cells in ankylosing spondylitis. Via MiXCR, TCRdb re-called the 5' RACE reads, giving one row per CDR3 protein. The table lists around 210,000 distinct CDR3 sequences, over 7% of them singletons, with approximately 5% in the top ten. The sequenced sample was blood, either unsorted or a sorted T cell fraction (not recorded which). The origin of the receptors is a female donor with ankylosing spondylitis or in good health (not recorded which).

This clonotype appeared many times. CDR3 loop: CASSFGQRNQPQHF. The DNA for the CDR3 is TGTGCCAGCAGTTTCGGACAGCGCAATCAGCCCCAGCATTTT. The rearrangement joins TRBV12-3 or TRBV12-4 to TRBJ1-5, with a weak D call TRBD1 (6 bases). Trimming left V 3 bases short and J 2 bases short, with 8 bases between. The CDR3 length is 14 residues.

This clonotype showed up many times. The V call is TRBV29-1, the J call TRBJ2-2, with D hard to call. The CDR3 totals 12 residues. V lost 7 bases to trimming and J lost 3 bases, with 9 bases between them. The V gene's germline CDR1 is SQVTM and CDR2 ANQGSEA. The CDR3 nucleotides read TGCAGCGGCGAAAGGGACACCGGGGAGCTGTTTTTT. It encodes CSGERDTGELFF.

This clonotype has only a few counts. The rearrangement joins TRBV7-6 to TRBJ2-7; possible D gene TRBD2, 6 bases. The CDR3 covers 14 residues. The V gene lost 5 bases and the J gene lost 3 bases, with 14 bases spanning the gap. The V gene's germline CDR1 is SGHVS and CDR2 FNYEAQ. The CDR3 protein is CASSQKLGGYEQYF. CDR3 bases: TGTGCCAGCAGCCAGAAACTCGGGGGCTACGAGCAGTACTTC.

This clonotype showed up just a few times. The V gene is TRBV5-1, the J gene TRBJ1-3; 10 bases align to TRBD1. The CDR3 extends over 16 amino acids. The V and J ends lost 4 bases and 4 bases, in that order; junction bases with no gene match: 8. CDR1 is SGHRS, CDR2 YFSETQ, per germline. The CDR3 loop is CASSGARTGGGNTIYF. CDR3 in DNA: TGCGCCAGCAGCGGCGCTCGGACAGGGGGGGGAAACACCATATATTTT.

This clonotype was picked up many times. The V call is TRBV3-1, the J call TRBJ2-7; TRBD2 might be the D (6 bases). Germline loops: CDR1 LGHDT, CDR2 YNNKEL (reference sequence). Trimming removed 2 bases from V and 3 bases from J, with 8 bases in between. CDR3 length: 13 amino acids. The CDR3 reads CASSQTGDYEQYF. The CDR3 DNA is TGTGCCAGCAGCCAAACGGGAGACTACGAGCAGTACTTC.

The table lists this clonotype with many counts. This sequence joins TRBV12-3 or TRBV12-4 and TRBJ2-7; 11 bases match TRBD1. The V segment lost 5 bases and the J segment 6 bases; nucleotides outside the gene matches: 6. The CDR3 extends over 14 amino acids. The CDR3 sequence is CASSPLGQGGEQYF. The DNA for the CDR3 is TGTGCCAGCAGTCCTTTGGGACAGGGGGGCGAGCAGTACTTC.

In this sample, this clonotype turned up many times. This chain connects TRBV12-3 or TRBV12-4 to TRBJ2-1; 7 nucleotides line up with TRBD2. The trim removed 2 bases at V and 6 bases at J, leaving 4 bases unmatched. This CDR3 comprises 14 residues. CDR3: CASSLKAGANEQFF. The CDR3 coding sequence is TGTGCCAGCAGTTTAAAGGCGGGAGCCAATGAGCAGTTCTTC.

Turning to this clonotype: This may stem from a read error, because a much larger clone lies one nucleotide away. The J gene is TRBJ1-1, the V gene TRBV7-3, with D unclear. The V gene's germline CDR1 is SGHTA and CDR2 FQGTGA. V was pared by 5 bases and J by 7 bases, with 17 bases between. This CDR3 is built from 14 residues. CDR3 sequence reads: CASSPSLAGNEAFF. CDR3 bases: TGTGCCAGCAGCCCCTCTTTGGCGGGGAATGAAGCTTTCTTT.

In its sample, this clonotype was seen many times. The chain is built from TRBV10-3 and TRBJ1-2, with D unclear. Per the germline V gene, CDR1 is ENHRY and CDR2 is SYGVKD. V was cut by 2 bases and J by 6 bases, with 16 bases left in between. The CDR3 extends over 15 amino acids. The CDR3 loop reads CAISEARETANGYTF. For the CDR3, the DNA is TGTGCCATCAGTGAGGCCCGGGAAACTGCGAATGGCTACACCTTC.